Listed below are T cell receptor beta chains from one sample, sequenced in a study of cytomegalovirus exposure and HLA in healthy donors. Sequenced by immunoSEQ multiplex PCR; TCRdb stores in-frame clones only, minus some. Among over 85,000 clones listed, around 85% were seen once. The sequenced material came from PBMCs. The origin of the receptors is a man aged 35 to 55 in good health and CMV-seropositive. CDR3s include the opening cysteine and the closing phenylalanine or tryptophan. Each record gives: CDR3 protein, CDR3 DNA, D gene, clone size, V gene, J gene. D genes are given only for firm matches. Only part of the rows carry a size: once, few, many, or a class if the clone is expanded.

cdr3_aa: CASTPGTGSYGYTF; cdr3_nt: TGTGCCAGTACCCCCGGGACAGGGTCCTATGGCTACACCTTC; d_call: TRBD1; clone_size: NA; v_call: TRBV19; j_call: TRBJ1-2
cdr3_aa: CASSPTSGRGETQYF; cdr3_nt: TGTGCCAGCAGCCCGACTAGCGGGAGGGGTGAGACCCAGTACTTC; d_call: TRBD2; clone_size: NA; v_call: TRBV25-1; j_call: TRBJ2-5
cdr3_aa: CASRSGTTSRAQYF; cdr3_nt: TGTGCCAGCAGATCCGGGACTACCTCCAGGGCCCAGTACTTC; d_call: TRBD2; clone_size: NA; v_call: TRBV7-9; j_call: TRBJ2-5
cdr3_aa: CASTGRDYSNQPQHF; cdr3_nt: TGTGCCAGCACCGGCAGGGACTATAGCAATCAGCCCCAGCATTTT; d_call: NA; clone_size: NA; v_call: TRBV2; j_call: TRBJ1-5
cdr3_aa: CAWSLTGNQPQHF; cdr3_nt: TGTGCCTGGAGCCTGACAGGGAATCAGCCCCAGCATTTT; d_call: TRBD1; clone_size: NA; v_call: TRBV30; j_call: TRBJ1-5
cdr3_aa: CASSYSRQGRTEAFF; cdr3_nt: TGTGCCAGCAGTTACTCGAGGCAGGGTCGGACTGAAGCTTTCTTT; d_call: NA; clone_size: NA; v_call: TRBV6-5; j_call: TRBJ1-1
cdr3_aa: CASSLGAGSGEQYF; cdr3_nt: TGTGCCAGCAGCTTAGGGGCAGGGTCGGGCGAGCAGTACTTC; d_call: NA; clone_size: NA; v_call: TRBV13; j_call: TRBJ2-7
cdr3_aa: CASSEGTGVRQPQHF; cdr3_nt: TGTGCCAGCAGTGAAGGGACAGGGGTGAGGCAGCCCCAGCATTTT; d_call: TRBD1; clone_size: once; v_call: TRBV25-1; j_call: TRBJ1-5
cdr3_aa: CASSRLANYEQYF; cdr3_nt: TGTGCCAGCTCTCGACTAGCGAACTACGAGCAGTACTTC; d_call: TRBD2; clone_size: NA; v_call: TRBV2; j_call: TRBJ2-7
cdr3_aa: CASRPDRGLNQPQHF; cdr3_nt: TGTGCCAGCAGACCCGACAGGGGGCTCAATCAGCCCCAGCATTTT; d_call: TRBD1; clone_size: NA; v_call: TRBV6-5; j_call: TRBJ1-5
cdr3_aa: CASRTTGYAGELFF; cdr3_nt: TGCGCCAGCAGAACAACAGGGTACGCCGGGGAGCTGTTTTTT; d_call: NA; clone_size: NA; v_call: TRBV5-1; j_call: TRBJ2-2
cdr3_aa: CASSPTGRGTGELFF; cdr3_nt: TGTGCCAGCAGCCCGACAGGGAGAGGCACCGGGGAGCTGTTTTTT; d_call: TRBD1; clone_size: NA; v_call: TRBV7-6; j_call: TRBJ2-2
cdr3_aa: CASSFGGSDTQYF; cdr3_nt: TGTGCCAGCAGTTTTGGGGGCTCAGATACGCAGTATTTT; d_call: NA; clone_size: NA; v_call: TRBV27; j_call: TRBJ2-3
cdr3_aa: CASSLQRTAKETQYF; cdr3_nt: TGTGCCAGCAGCCTGCAACGGACAGCAAAAGAGACCCAGTACTTC; d_call: NA; clone_size: NA; v_call: TRBV7-6; j_call: TRBJ2-5
cdr3_aa: CASSPGLVQSYEQYF; cdr3_nt: TGTGCCAGCAGCCCAGGGTTAGTTCAAAGTTACGAGCAGTACTTC; d_call: NA; clone_size: NA; v_call: TRBV9; j_call: TRBJ2-7